This T cell receptor beta chain was captured in a study of neurological immune-mediated disorders. General study points: No link was found between any clinical or MRI feature and the multiple sclerosis repertoire cluster. Grouping of repertoires by phylogeny put those of 18 of 34 multiple sclerosis patients into a single related-CDR3 cluster, a possible signature.

With 10-nucleotide random UMIs, 5'RACE was used to make the cDNA. TCRdb independently ran MiXCR on the 5' RACE reads; one entry per CDR3 protein. The sample yields 90,000 to 100,000 distinct CDR3 sequences, roughly 4% seen once. The table lists this clonotype with many counts. Its antigen is unidentified. Libraries used 2 million unsorted PBMCs kept frozen in RNAlater. With 2 bases removed from V and 2 bases from J, the gap between germline ends came to 10 bases. This CDR3 spans 14 amino acids. The sample was PBMCs. This sequence originates from a woman aged 18-30 years with multiple sclerosis. The chain is built from TRBV12-3 or TRBV12-4 and TRBJ2-7; D gene unclear. The CDR3: CASSLQLHTYEQYF. In DNA, the CDR3 is TGTGCCAGCAGTTTACAATTACACACCTACGAGCAGTACTTC.